This TCR beta chain was identified during a study of T-cell memory formation after mild COVID-19. Constant-segment-primed 5'RACE gave TCR alpha and TCR beta cDNA libraries with sample barcodes and UMIs. TCRdb processed the 5' RACE reads anew with MiXCR; each CDR3 protein has one entry. The sample has about 470,000 distinct CDR3 sequences, roughly 25% seen once. Germline lookup yields CDR1 LGHNA and CDR2 YSLEER. Trimming took 4 bases from V and 5 from J; bases not matched to a gene: 8. The CDR3 runs 14 residues. The clonotype originates from an adult woman who had mild COVID-19 (a few samples of this study predate the infection). Cell type and time point are not known. Sample: PBMCs or a T cell subset sorted from them (not recorded which). This sequence joins TRBV4-3 and TRBJ2-7, with 7 bases that match TRBD2. The CDR3 here is CASSLGGGWNEQYF. In DNA, the CDR3 is TGCGCCAGCAGCCTTGGGGGGGGTTGGAACGAGCAGTACTTC.